The clone carrying this T cell receptor (beta chain) showed up just once. Its target is not known. The table came from immunoSEQ multiplex PCR; TCRdb's copy has only in-frame clones and leaves some out. The data contain about 73,000 clones, about 95% of them singletons. From the approximately 120-subject validation cohort, which was separate from the roughly 610-subject first cohort, the donors were drawn. Germline values: CDR1 SGHTA, CDR2 FQGTGA. V lost 3 bases, J lost 1 base, and 2 bases stayed unmatched. The CDR3 has 14 amino acids. The data were taken from a study of cytomegalovirus exposure and HLA in healthy donors. Study-wide findings and caveats: Under in vitro conditions, three CMV-associated chains were confirmed as specific for CMV antigens. Reports indicated that the classifier achieved high specificity and sensitivity in diagnosing cytomegalovirus status.

The sample comprised PBMCs. The origin of this receptor is a man younger than 30 in good health and CMV-seronegative. This chain joins TRBV7-3 and TRBJ1-1; TRBD1 agrees at 7 bases. The CDR3 is CASSFGQANTEAFF. CDR3 bases: TGTGCCAGCAGCTTCGGACAGGCGAACACTGAAGCTTTCTTT.